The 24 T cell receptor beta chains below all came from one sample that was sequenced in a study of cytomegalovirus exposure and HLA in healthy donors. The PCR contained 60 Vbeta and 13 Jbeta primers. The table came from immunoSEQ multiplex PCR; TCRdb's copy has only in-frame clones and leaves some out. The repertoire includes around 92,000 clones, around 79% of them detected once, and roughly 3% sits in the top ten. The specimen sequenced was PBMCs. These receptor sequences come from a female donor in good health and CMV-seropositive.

CDR3 nucleotides: TGTGCCAGCAGCTCAAGGGGGAGCCAAGCCAAAAACATTCAGTACTTC. It codes for CASSSRGSQAKNIQYF. The chain has TRBV5-4 and TRBJ2-4; maybe TRBD1 (6 bases). The V gene lost 3 bases and the J gene lost 0 bases, with 13 bases spanning the gap. The length of the CDR3 is 16 residues. Germline assignment: CDR1 SGHNT and CDR2 YYREEE (reference sequence).

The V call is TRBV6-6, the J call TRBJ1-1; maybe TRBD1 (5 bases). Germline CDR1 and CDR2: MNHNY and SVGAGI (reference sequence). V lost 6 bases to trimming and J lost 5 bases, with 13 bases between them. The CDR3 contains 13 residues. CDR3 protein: CASSQDGGTEAFF. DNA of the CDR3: TGTGCCAGCAGCCAGGACGGGGGGACTGAAGCTTTCTTT.

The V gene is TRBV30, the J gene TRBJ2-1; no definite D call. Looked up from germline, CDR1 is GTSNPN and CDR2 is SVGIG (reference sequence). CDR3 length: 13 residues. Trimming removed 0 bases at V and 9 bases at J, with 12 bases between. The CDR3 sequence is CAWSVLSSTEQFF. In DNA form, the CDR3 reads TGTGCCTGGAGTGTACTTTCGAGTACTGAGCAGTTCTTC.

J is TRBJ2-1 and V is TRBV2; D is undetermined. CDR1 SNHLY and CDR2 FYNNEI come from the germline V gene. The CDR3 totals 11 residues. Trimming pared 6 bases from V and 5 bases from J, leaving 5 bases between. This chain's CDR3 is CASSPDNEQFF. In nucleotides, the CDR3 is TGTGCCAGCAGCCCTGACAATGAGCAGTTCTTC. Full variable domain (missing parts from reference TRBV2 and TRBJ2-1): EPEVTQTPSHQVTQMGQEVILRCVPISNHLYFYWYRQILGQKVEFLVSFYNNEISEKSEIFDDQFSVERPDGSNFTLKIRSTKLEDSAMYFCASSPDNEQFFGPGTRLTVL.

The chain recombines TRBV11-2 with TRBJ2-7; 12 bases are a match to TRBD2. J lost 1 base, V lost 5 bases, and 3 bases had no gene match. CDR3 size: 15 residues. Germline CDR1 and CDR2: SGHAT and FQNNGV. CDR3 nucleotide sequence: TGTGCCAGCAGCCCCACTAGCGGGGGGTCCTACGAGCAGTACTTC. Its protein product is CASSPTSGGSYEQYF.

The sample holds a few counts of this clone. CDR3 residues: CAWTPSLGTDTQYF. The CDR3 nucleotides are TGTGCCTGGACCCCGTCTCTAGGCACAGATACGCAGTATTTT. The rearrangement links TRBV30 to TRBJ2-3; D not resolved. Trimming took 4 bases from V and 1 from J, leaving 12 bases between them. This CDR3 has 14 amino acids. Germline V lookup: CDR1 GTSNPN, CDR2 SVGIG (reference sequence).

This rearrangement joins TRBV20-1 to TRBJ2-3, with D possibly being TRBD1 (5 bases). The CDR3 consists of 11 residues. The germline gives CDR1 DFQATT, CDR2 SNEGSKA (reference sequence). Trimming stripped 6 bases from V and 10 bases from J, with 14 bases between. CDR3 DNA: TGCAGTGCCTGGAAGCAGGGTCCGCAGTATTTT. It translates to CSAWKQGPQYF.

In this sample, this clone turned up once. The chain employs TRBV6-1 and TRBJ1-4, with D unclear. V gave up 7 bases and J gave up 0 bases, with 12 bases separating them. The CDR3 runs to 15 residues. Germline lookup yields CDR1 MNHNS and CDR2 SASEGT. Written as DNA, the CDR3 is TGTGCCAGCATCCGTCGAGGTGCAACTAATGAAAAACTGTTTTTT. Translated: CASIRRGATNEKLFF.

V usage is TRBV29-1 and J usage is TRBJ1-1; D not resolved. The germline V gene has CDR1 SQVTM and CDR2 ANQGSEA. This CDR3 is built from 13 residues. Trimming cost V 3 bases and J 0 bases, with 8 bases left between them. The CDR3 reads CSVDAGMNTEAFF. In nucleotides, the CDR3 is TGCAGCGTTGATGCCGGTATGAACACTGAAGCTTTCTTT.

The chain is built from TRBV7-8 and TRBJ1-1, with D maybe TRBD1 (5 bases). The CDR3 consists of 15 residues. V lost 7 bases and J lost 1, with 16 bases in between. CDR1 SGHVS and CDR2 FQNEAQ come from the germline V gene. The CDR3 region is CASNRPTAGNTEAFF. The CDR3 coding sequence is TGTGCCAGCAACCGCCCGACAGCGGGGAACACTGAAGCTTTCTTT.

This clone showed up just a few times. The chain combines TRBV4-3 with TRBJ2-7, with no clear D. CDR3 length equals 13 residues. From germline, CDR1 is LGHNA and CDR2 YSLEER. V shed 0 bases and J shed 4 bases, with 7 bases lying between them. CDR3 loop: CASSQELRYEQYF. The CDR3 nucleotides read TGCGCCAGCAGCCAAGAACTACGTTACGAGCAGTACTTC.

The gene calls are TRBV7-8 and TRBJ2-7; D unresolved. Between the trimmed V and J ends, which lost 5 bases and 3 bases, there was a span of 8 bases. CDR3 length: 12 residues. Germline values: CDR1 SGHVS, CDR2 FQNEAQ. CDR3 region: CASSRNSYEQYF. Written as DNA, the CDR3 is TGTGCCAGCAGCCGAAACAGCTACGAGCAGTACTTC.

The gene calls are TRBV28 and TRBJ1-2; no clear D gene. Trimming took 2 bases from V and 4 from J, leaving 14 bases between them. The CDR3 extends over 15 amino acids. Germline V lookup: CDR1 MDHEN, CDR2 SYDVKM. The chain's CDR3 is CASSLAANYGYGYTF. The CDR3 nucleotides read TGTGCCAGCAGTTTAGCGGCGAACTACGGCTATGGCTACACCTTC.

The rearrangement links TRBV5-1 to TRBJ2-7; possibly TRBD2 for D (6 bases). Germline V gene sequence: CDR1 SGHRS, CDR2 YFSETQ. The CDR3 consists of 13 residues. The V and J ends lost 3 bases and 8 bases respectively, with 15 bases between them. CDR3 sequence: CASSSSRDSKQYF. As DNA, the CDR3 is TGCGCCAGCAGCTCCTCCCGGGACTCCAAGCAGTACTTC.

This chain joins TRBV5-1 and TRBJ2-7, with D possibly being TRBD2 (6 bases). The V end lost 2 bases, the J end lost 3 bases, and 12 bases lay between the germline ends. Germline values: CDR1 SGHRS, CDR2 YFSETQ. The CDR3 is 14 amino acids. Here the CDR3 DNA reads TGCGCCAGCAGCTTTGGGGGGAGTAACTACGAGCAGTACTTC. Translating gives CASSFGGSNYEQYF.

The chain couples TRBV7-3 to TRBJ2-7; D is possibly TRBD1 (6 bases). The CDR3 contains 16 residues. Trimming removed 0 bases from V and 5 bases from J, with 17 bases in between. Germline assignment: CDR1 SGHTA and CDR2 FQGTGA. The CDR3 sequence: CASSLTRDTASHEQYF. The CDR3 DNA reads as TGTGCCAGCAGCTTAACCCGGGACACAGCAAGCCACGAGCAGTACTTC.

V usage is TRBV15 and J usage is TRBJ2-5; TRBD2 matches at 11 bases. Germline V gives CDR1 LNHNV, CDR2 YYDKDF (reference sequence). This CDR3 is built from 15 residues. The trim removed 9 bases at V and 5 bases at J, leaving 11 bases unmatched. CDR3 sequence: CATFHLLAGVETQYF. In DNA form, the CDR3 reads TGTGCCACTTTCCACCTACTAGCGGGGGTGGAGACCCAGTACTTC.

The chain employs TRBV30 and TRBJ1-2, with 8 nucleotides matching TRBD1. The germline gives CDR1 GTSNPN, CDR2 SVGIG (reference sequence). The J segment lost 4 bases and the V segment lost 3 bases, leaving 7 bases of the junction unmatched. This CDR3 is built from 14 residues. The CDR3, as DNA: TGTGCCTGGAGCTCGGCAGGGGGCATCTATGGCTACACCTTC. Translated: CAWSSAGGIYGYTF.

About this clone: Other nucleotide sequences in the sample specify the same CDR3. In DNA form, the CDR3 reads TGTGCCAGCAGCCCCCGACAGTCCCGGGGGTATGGCTACACCTTC. It specifies CASSPRQSRGYGYTF. V is TRBV9 and J is TRBJ1-2; D possibly corresponds to TRBD1 (5 bases). The CDR3 extends over 15 amino acids. Trimming shortened V by 4 bases and J by 5 bases, and 18 bases separated the two germline ends. Germline V gene sequence: CDR1 SGDLS, CDR2 YYNGEE.

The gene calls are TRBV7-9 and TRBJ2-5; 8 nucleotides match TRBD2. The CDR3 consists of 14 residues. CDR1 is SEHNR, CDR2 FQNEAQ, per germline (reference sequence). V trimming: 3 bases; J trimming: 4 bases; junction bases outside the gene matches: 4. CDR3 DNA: TGTGCCAGCAGCTTTGGACTAGCCGGAGAGACCCAGTACTTC. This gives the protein CASSFGLAGETQYF. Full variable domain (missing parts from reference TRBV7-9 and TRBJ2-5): DTGVSQNPRHKITKRGQNVTFRCDPISEHNRLYWYRQTLGQGPEFLTYFQNEAQLEKSRLLSDRFSAERPKGSFSTLEIQRTEQGDSAMYLCASSFGLAGETQYFGPGTRLLVL.

The CDR3 nucleotides are TGTGCCAGCATCCTCGGGGGGCGATTATTAAATGAGCAGTTCTTC. It encodes CASILGGRLLNEQFF. This chain connects TRBV11-2 to TRBJ2-1; D perhaps matches TRBD2 (7 bases). There are 15 residues in the CDR3. Trimming shortened V by 7 bases and J by 7 bases, and 20 bases separated the two germline ends. The germline V gene has CDR1 SGHAT and CDR2 FQNNGV.

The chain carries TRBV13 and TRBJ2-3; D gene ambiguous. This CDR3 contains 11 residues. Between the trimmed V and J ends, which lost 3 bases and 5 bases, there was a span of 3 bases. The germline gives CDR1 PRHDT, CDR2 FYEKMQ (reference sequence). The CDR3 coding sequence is TGTGCCAGCAGCTTCGGAGATACGCAGTATTTT. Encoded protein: CASSFGDTQYF.

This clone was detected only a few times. This CDR3 reads CASRDTGTGNYGYTF. In DNA form, the CDR3 reads TGTGCCAGCAGGGACACCGGGACAGGGAACTATGGCTACACCTTC. This sequence joins TRBV28 and TRBJ1-2; 9 bases agree with TRBD1. Germline CDR1 MDHEN, CDR2 SYDVKM. This CDR3 has 15 amino acids. The junction had 7 bases not matched to a gene; V was cut back by 6 bases and J by 2 bases.

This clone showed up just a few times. This chain's CDR3 is CASTLEQGVTEAFF. The CDR3 nucleotides read TGTGCCAGTACCCTGGAACAGGGGGTTACTGAAGCTTTCTTT. The J gene is TRBJ1-1, the V gene TRBV19, with TRBD1 matching 8 bases. V lost 7 bases, J lost 5 bases, and 9 bases stayed unmatched. Germline CDR1 and CDR2: LNHDA and SQIVND (reference sequence). The CDR3 has 14 amino acids.